These T cell receptor beta chains were read from a single sample in a study of glioma-infiltrating T cells after dendritic cell vaccination. The method was immunoSEQ multiplex PCR; TCRdb's version includes in-frame clones alone and lacks a portion of them. Of 90,000 or so clones in the sample, under 90% were seen once. Sequenced here: blood, sampled before dendritic cell vaccination. The receptor source for this set is a human donor with glioblastoma. CDR3s include the opening cysteine and the closing phenylalanine or tryptophan.

v_gene,CDR3aa
TRBV9,CASTTTGLNGYTF
TRBV28,CASSLYGGNTIYF
TRBV18,CASSPTGGTGGYTF
TRBV11-2,CAILRLPYNEQFF
TRBV5-1,CASSPNGGAAYQETQYF
TRBV9,CASSVEGGETQYF
TRBV5-1,CASSLPTRTGGDYEQYF
TRBV7-6,CASSEGQVGSYEQYF
TRBV18,CASSPRTGYMNTEAFF
TRBV5-6,CASSLPDRGGETQYF
TRBV9,CASSAGRGSPGANVLTF
TRBV10-1,CASSESGVHTGELFF
TRBV7-6,CATKQGPGETQYF
TRBV7-9,CASSFLRTSGSYEQYF
TRBV10-3,CAITPGFGRDATGELFF
TRBV5-1,CASSRTDRPNEQFF
TRBV18,CASSPSDGLGIFTQYF
TRBV9,CASSVTSGRPKDTQYF
TRBV7-7,CASSSDRQETQYF
TRBV19,CATSPRRDTDTQYF
TRBV19,CASSTPLAAGGRTGELFF
TRBV5-1,CASSSDRGETQYF
TRBV6-5,CASSRSGGAQETQYF
TRBV10-3,CAIRYEGLDYEQYF
TRBV27,CASSLRGHNEQFF
TRBV19,CASSQGASGNTIYF
TRBV19,CASSIAPKGSSYNEQFF
TRBV5-1,CASSLGPGAYEQYF
TRBV5-6,CASSGGTVPYEQYF
TRBV2,CASSEALREQYF
TRBV13,CASSLQVPQETQYF
TRBV21-1,CARIWWGDYGYTF
TRBV14,CASSQDWQNYGYTF
TRBV5-1,CASSLDGYEQYF
TRBV5-1,CASSLAEGGVPYEQYF
TRBV6-6,CASSYSTQGEAYEQYF
TRBV5-1,CASSLGGTGVNEQFF
TRBV5-4,CARYTGTGISYEQYF
TRBV6-1,CASSELRGAMNEQFF
TRBV19,CASSFTTPAYEQYF
TRBV5-1,CASSSLSGSSHNEQFF
TRBV18,CASSPTGVNTEAFF
TRBV6-1,CASSEARASGRGEQYF
TRBV25-1,CASSEFSGDSYNEQFF
TRBV19,CASSARRTGSSYNSPLHF
TRBV18,CASSGTVIHEQYF
TRBV21-1,CASSKGTEETQYF
TRBV29-1,CSVGAGPGNEKLFF
TRBV23-1,CASSPGTREGYEQYF
TRBV19,CASSIGAGGGANVLTF
TRBV2,CASSPQGNYGYTF
TRBV6-1,CASSTGTGTYEQYF
TRBV7-9,CASSRRLAGGQNNEQFF
TRBV7-6,CASSSLAGGAGIQYF
TRBV2,CASSGDREETQYF
TRBV19,CASGDRVKAFF
TRBV7-9,CASSSILAGGPMDTQYF
TRBV27,CASSLRDRGRSVYGYTF
TRBV5-4,CASRDREELAEAFF
TRBV6-1,CASSPWTGYNSPLHF